The rows below give T cell receptor beta chains drawn from one sample of a study of blood T cell repertoires in COVID-19. Clones were sequenced by immunoSEQ multiplex PCR, and TCRdb holds only the in-frame ones, with some missing. The sample includes 270,000 or so clones, about 88% of them seen just once. Sequenced sample: peripheral blood. All receptors come from a human donor with COVID-19, enrolled during active disease. The donor label of this sample is uncertain. Each CDR3 is given with its conserved first and last residue. A D gene is named only where the DNA matches it firmly. The size of a clone is reported for some rows only, either as once, few or many, or as a class for expanded clones.

j_call,clone_size,v_call,d_call,cdr3_length,cdr3_aa,cdr3_nt
TRBJ2-7,few,TRBV27,-,9,CASSEQRRF,TGTGCCAGCAGCGAGCAGAGGAGATTC
TRBJ1-2,-,TRBV7-9,-,13,CASRPQGSYGYTF,TGTGCCAGCAGACCACAGGGTTCCTATGGCTACACCTTC
TRBJ2-1,-,TRBV6-5,TRBD2,15,CASSNLAGGYNEQFF,TGTGCCAGCAGCAATTTAGCGGGAGGCTACAATGAGCAGTTCTTC
TRBJ1-4,-,TRBV18,TRBD1,15,CASSPYRGEAEKLFF,TGTGCCAGCTCACCTTACAGGGGCGAAGCTGAAAAACTGTTTTTT
TRBJ2-1,-,TRBV6-4,-,13,CASSRERSNEQFF,TGTGCCAGCAGCCGGGAGAGGAGCAATGAGCAGTTCTTC
TRBJ2-7,-,TRBV29-1,-,12,CSVASGDYEQYF,TGCAGCGTGGCGAGCGGCGATTACGAGCAGTACTTC
TRBJ2-1,-,TRBV19,TRBD2,16,CASSISGTSEHNEQFF,TGTGCCAGTAGTATCTCTGGGACTAGCGAGCACAATGAGCAGTTCTTC
TRBJ1-5,-,TRBV30,-,15,CACGGLSNSNQPQHF,TGTGCCTGCGGGGGACTGAGTAATAGCAATCAGCCCCAGCATTTT
TRBJ1-2,-,TRBV6-5,TRBD1,13,CASIGTGDYGYTF,TGTGCCAGCATCGGGACAGGTGACTATGGCTACACCTTC
TRBJ2-2,-,TRBV29-1,-,13,CSVEAANTGELFF,TGCAGCGTTGAGGCGGCGAACACCGGGGAGCTGTTTTTT
TRBJ2-6,-,TRBV4-1,-,20,CASSQGRQVYASSGANVLTF,TGCGCCAGCAGCCAAGGAAGACAGGTCTACGCGAGCTCTGGGGCCAACGTCCTGACTTTC
TRBJ2-2,-,TRBV5-1,-,16,CASSLEPDRPTGELFF,TGCGCCAGCAGCTTGGAACCTGACAGGCCCACCGGGGAGCTGTTTTTT
TRBJ1-3,few,TRBV5-5,-,16,CASSEGGMSSGNTIYF,TGTGCCAGCAGCGAGGGCGGCATGAGCTCTGGAAACACCATATATTTT
TRBJ1-1,-,TRBV9,-,13,CASSVTGTAEAFF,TGTGCCAGCAGCGTAACAGGGACGGCTGAAGCTTTCTTT
TRBJ1-2,few,TRBV2,TRBD1,14,CASSLQGADYGYTF,TGTGCCAGCAGCCTACAGGGGGCGGACTATGGCTACACCTTC
TRBJ2-1,-,TRBV19,TRBD2,16,CASSRQAGALLNEQFF,TGTGCCAGTAGTCGACAAGCGGGAGCCCTCCTCAATGAGCAGTTCTTC
TRBJ1-6,few,TRBV15,TRBD1,15,CATSRTGTGGSPLHF,TGTGCCACCAGCAGAACCGGGACAGGGGGATCACCCCTCCACTTT
TRBJ2-7,-,TRBV6-5,TRBD1,14,CASPPGQGRHEQYF,TGTGCCAGCCCCCCGGGACAGGGGCGCCACGAGCAGTACTTC
TRBJ1-1,once,TRBV19,-,10,CASSSQRVFF,TGTGCCAGTAGCTCCCAGCGGGTTTTCTTT
TRBJ1-2,many,TRBV10-1,TRBD1,16,CASSDKPGQNGHGYTF,TGCGCCAGCAGTGACAAACCGGGACAGAACGGCCATGGCTACACCTTC
TRBJ2-3,once,TRBV6-6,TRBD2,15,CASSASGDPTDTQYF,TGTGCCAGCAGCGCTAGCGGGGATCCCACAGATACGCAGTATTTT
TRBJ2-3,-,TRBV7-2,TRBD2,15,CASSRLGGRTDTQYF,TGTGCCAGCAGCCGGTTGGGAGGGAGGACAGATACGCAGTATTTT
TRBJ2-2,-,TRBV12-3/TRBV12-4,-,13,CASSLLATGELFF,TGTGCCAGCAGTTTGCTGGCAACGGGGGAGCTGTTTTTT
TRBJ1-4,-,TRBV12-3/TRBV12-4,-,12,CASSFPGTKLFF,TGTGCCAGCAGTTTTCCAGGGACTAAACTGTTTTTT
TRBJ1-2,-,TRBV12-5,TRBD1,16,CASGLEPHRGNYGYTF,TGTGCTAGTGGTTTAGAGCCCCACAGGGGAAACTATGGCTACACCTTC
TRBJ1-1,-,TRBV7-3,-,13,CASSRGPNTEAFF,TGTGCCAGCAGCCGAGGGCCCAACACTGAAGCTTTCTTT
TRBJ1-1,-,TRBV10-1,-,14,CASSVDSRITEAFF,TGCGCCAGCAGCGTGGACAGTCGGATCACTGAAGCTTTCTTT
TRBJ1-3,-,TRBV9,-,17,CASSVVGTGDSGNTIYF,TGTGCCAGCAGCGTAGTGGGGACGGGAGACTCTGGAAACACCATATATTTT
TRBJ2-1,-,TRBV11-3,-,15,CASSLFGGSYNEQFF,TGTGCCAGCAGCTTATTCGGGGGATCCTACAATGAGCAGTTCTTC
TRBJ2-1,-,TRBV19,-,15,CASSLGQGLYNEQFF,TGTGCCAGTAGTCTCGGGCAGGGGCTGTACAATGAGCAGTTCTTC
TRBJ2-3,-,TRBV28,TRBD1,17,CASSLRTGGASTDTQYF,TGTGCCAGCAGTTTGCGGACAGGGGGCGCGAGCACAGATACGCAGTATTTT
TRBJ2-1,-,TRBV7-8,-,15,CASSIRGGDKNEQFF,TGTGCCAGCAGCATCAGGGGAGGGGACAAAAATGAGCAGTTCTTC
TRBJ2-5,-,TRBV11-2,TRBD2,14,CASSSWTSRETQYF,TGTGCCAGCAGCTCCTGGACTAGCCGCGAGACCCAGTACTTC
TRBJ2-2,-,TRBV19,TRBD2,15,CASSQRLAETGELFF,TGTGCCAGTAGTCAGCGACTAGCAGAGACCGGGGAGCTGTTTTTT
TRBJ2-1,-,TRBV2,TRBD2,14,CASSGVSGRFEQFF,TGTGCCAGCAGTGGGGTTAGCGGGAGGTTTGAGCAGTTCTTC
TRBJ2-4,-,TRBV5-1,-,16,CASSPFNLTGLDIQYF,TGCGCCAGCAGCCCTTTCAACCTGACGGGTCTGGACATTCAGTACTTC
TRBJ1-1,few,TRBV12-3/TRBV12-4,-,13,CASTSRGGPEAFF,TGTGCCAGCACTTCCAGGGGCGGGCCTGAAGCTTTCTTT
TRBJ2-3,-,TRBV10-1,-,15,CASSDTSTTTDTQYF,TGCGCCAGCAGTGACACCTCCACTACCACAGATACGCAGTATTTT
TRBJ2-3,once,TRBV5-1,-,15,CASSLASRSTDTQYF,TGCGCCAGCAGCTTGGCTAGCAGAAGCACAGATACGCAGTATTTT
TRBJ1-6,few,TRBV4-1,TRBD1,15,CASSQGRDRGSPLHF,TGCGCCAGCAGCCAAGGGAGGGACAGAGGTTCACCCCTCCACTTT
TRBJ2-7,-,TRBV28,TRBD2,15,CASSVTSGVSYEQYF,TGTGCCAGCAGTGTGACTAGCGGAGTTTCCTACGAGCAGTACTTC
TRBJ2-7,-,TRBV6-1,-,14,CASSEVFSGHEQYF,TGTGCCAGCAGTGAAGTGTTTAGCGGCCACGAGCAGTACTTC
TRBJ2-7,-,TRBV28,-,15,CASSPPLRGSYEQYF,TGTGCCAGCAGTCCCCCCCTCCGGGGCTCCTACGAGCAGTACTTC
TRBJ1-2,-,TRBV5-6,TRBD1,14,CASSRIDRDYGYTF,TGTGCCAGCAGCAGGATCGACAGGGACTATGGCTACACCTTC
TRBJ2-5,-,TRBV28,TRBD2,16,CASSRSVTSLGETQYF,TGTGCCAGCAGCCGATCCGTGACTAGCCTGGGGGAGACCCAGTACTTC
TRBJ1-5,-,TRBV18,TRBD1,20,CASSPGFRGRDGGSNQPQHF,TGTGCCAGCTCACCTGGATTCAGGGGGCGCGACGGTGGTAGCAATCAGCCCCAGCATTTT
TRBJ2-7,-,TRBV28,TRBD2,17,CASSPPGLAGIVDEQYF,TGTGCCAGCAGTCCGCCGGGACTAGCGGGAATAGTGGACGAGCAGTACTTC